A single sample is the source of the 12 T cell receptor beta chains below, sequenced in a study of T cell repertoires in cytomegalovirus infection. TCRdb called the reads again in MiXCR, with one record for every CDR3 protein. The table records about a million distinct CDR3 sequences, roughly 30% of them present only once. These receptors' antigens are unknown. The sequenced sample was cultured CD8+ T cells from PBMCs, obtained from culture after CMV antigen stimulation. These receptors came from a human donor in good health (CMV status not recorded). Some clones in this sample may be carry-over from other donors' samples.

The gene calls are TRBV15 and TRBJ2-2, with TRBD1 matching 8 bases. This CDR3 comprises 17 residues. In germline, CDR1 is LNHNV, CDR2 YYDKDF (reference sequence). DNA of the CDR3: TGTGCTAGCAGCATTGGACTGGCGGACAGGGTGGCCGGGGAGCTGTTTTTT. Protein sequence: CASSIGLADRVAGELFF. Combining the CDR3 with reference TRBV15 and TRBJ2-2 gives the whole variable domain DAMVIQNPRYQVTQFGKPVTLSCSQTLNHNVMYWYQQKSSQAPKLLFHYYDKDFNNEADTPDNFQSRRPNTSFCFLDIRSPGLGDTAMYLCASSIGLADRVAGELFFGEGSRLTVL.

The CDR3 region has the DNA TGTGCCAGCTCACCGGGCAGGGTTCCTTTCTATGGCTACACCTTC. Protein: CASSPGRVPFYGYTF. The chain recombines TRBV18 with TRBJ1-2, with D maybe TRBD1 (5 bases). V dropped 3 bases and J dropped 4 bases, with 15 bases sitting between them. The CDR3 sequence is 15 residues long. Germline V gene data show CDR1 as KGHSH and CDR2 as LQKENI.

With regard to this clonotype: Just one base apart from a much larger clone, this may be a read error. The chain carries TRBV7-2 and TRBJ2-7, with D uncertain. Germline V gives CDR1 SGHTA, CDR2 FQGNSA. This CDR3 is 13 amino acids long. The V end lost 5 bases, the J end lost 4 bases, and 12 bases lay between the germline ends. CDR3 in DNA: TGTGCCAGCAGCGGAGACTGGCCTTACGAGCAGTACTTC. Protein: CASSGDWPYEQYF.

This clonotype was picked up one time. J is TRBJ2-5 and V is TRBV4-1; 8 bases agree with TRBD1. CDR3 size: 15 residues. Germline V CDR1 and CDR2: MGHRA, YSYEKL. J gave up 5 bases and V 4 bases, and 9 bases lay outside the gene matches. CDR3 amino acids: CASSLGPGGLETQYF. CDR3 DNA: TGCGCCAGCAGCCTCGGTCCAGGGGGCCTCGAGACCCAGTACTTC.

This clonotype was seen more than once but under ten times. As DNA, the CDR3 is TGTGCCAGCAGTTTGACCCTTGGGGGAAAAGACACCATATATTTT. This translates into CASSLTLGGKDTIYF. The gene calls are TRBV12-3 or TRBV12-4 and TRBJ1-3, with D possibly being TRBD1 (5 bases). This CDR3 has 15 amino acids. Trimming left V 3 bases short and J 8 bases short, with 17 bases between.

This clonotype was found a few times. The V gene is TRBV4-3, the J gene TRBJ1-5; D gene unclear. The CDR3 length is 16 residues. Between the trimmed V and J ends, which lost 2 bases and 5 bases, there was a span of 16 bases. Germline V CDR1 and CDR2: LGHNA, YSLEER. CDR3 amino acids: CASSQNWQVRYQPQHF. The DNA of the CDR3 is TGCGCCAGCAGCCAAAATTGGCAGGTGCGGTATCAGCCCCAGCATTTT.

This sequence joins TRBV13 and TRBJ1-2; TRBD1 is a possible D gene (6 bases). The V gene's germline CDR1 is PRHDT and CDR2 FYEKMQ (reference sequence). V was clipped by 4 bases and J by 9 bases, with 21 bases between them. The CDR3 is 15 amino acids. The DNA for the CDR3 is TGTGCCAGCAGCTCTCGGACAGACGCTTCCTTACGCTACACCTTC. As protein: CASSSRTDASLRYTF.

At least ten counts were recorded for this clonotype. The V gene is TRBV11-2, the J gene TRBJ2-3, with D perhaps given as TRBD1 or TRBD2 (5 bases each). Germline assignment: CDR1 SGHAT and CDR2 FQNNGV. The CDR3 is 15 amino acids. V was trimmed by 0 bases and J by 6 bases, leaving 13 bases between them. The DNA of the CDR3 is TGTGCCAGCAGCTTAGAGGGACCTCCGGCGGATACGCAGTATTTT. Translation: CASSLEGPPADTQYF.

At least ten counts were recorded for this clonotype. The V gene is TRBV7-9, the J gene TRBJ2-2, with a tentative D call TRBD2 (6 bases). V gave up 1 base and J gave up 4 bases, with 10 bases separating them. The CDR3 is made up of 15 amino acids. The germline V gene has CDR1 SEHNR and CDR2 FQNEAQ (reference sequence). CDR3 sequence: CASSLGDGGTGELFF. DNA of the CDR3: TGTGCCAGCAGCTTAGGGGACGGGGGCACCGGGGAGCTGTTTTTT.

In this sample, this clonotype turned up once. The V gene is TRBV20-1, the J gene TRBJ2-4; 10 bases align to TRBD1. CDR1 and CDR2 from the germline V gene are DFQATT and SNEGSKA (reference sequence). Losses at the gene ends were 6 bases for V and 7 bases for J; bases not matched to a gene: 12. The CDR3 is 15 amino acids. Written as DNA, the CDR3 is TGCAGTGCACCGGACAGGGGGGATTCTTGGAACATTCAGTACTTC. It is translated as CSAPDRGDSWNIQYF.

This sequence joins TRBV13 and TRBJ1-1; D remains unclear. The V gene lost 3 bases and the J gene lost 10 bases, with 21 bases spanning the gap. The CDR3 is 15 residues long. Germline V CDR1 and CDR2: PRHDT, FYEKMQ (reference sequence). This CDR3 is CASSFFGVFVNGAFF. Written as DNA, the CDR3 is TGTGCCAGCAGCTTTTTTGGGGTTTTCGTGAATGGAGCTTTCTTT.

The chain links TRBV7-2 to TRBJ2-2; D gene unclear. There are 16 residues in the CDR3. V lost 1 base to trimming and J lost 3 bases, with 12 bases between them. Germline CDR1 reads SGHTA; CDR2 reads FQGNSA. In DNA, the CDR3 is TGTGCCAGCAGCTTAGAATTGGGCCCCGACACCGGGGAGCTGTTTTTT. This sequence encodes CASSLELGPDTGELFF.